This is a list of T cell receptor beta chains from one sample in a study of vaccination and CD4 T cells after COVID-19. TCRdb reprocessed the PCR reads with MiXCR, giving one entry per CDR3 protein. The data hold about 20,000 distinct CDR3 sequences, with less than 65% observed a single time. These receptors have no known antigen. The sequencing here drew on CD4+ T cells from blood, cultured in vitro, taken after SARS-CoV-2 vaccination. These receptors were taken from a human donor who had recovered from COVID-19. The CDR3 runs from the conserved cysteine through the conserved F or W. Fields, in order: J gene, V gene, CDR3 length, CDR3 protein.

J: TRBJ2-7
V: TRBV9
length: 14
CDR3: CASSVVPGQGEQYF

J: TRBJ1-2
V: TRBV20-1
length: 11
CDR3: CSASTNYGYTF

J: TRBJ2-5
V: TRBV21-1
length: 16
CDR3: CASSSRGGGHQETQYF

J: TRBJ1-1
V: TRBV10-3
length: 11
CDR3: CAIREDREAFF

J: TRBJ2-1
V: TRBV7-6
length: 15
CDR3: CASSMGQGSYNEQFF

J: TRBJ1-5
V: TRBV7-9
length: 14
CDR3: CARLRAGMHQPQHF

J: TRBJ1-2
V: TRBV19
length: 12
CDR3: CAATGGGYGYTF

J: TRBJ2-3
V: TRBV28
length: 15
CDR3: CASSPPTGATDTQYF

J: TRBJ2-3
V: TRBV20-1
length: 13
CDR3: CSAASGIEDTQYF

J: TRBJ1-5
V: TRBV20-1
length: 16
CDR3: CSATGTSLYSNQPQHF

J: TRBJ1-2
V: TRBV27
length: 14
CDR3: CASSPSGLGRGYTF

J: TRBJ1-2
V: TRBV29-1
length: 13
CDR3: CSVENQGLSGYTF

J: TRBJ1-2
V: TRBV6-2/TRBV6-3
length: 13
CDR3: CASSYSQGYGYTF

J: TRBJ2-7
V: TRBV20-1
length: 13
CDR3: CSVKKSGAYEQYF

J: TRBJ2-3
V: TRBV5-4
length: 14
CDR3: CATFSGAHGDTQYF

J: TRBJ2-2
V: TRBV7-3
length: 16
CDR3: CASSGRRTESTGELFF

J: TRBJ2-7
V: TRBV7-2
length: 14
CDR3: CASSLRRQGCEQYF

J: TRBJ2-5
V: TRBV19
length: 13
CDR3: CASSIDSGETQYF

J: TRBJ2-5
V: TRBV6-1
length: 16
CDR3: CASSAYQPRGQGTQYF

J: TRBJ1-6
V: TRBV3-1
length: 14
CDR3: CASSHRTGDSPLHF

J: TRBJ1-1
V: TRBV11-3
length: 15
CDR3: CASSSFGAQNTEAFF

J: TRBJ1-2
V: TRBV29-1
length: 13
CDR3: CSVGLVSDYGYTF

J: TRBJ1-1
V: TRBV29-1
length: 12
CDR3: CSVRRSSTEAFF

J: TRBJ1-2
V: TRBV7-2
length: 15
CDR3: CASSSQDRGEWGYTF

J: TRBJ2-3
V: TRBV5-5
length: 15
CDR3: CASSLTGGRTDTQYF

J: TRBJ1-2
V: TRBV6-1
length: 16
CDR3: CASRSLGPGTFGGYTF

J: TRBJ1-1
V: TRBV7-9
length: 14
CDR3: CASSSRTGNTEAFF

J: TRBJ1-4
V: TRBV6-1
length: 13
CDR3: CASRWGEEEKLFF

J: TRBJ2-2
V: TRBV6-5
length: 16
CDR3: CASSYSSGPNTGELFF

J: TRBJ2-1
V: TRBV7-2
length: 15
CDR3: CASSLFGIAGDEQFF